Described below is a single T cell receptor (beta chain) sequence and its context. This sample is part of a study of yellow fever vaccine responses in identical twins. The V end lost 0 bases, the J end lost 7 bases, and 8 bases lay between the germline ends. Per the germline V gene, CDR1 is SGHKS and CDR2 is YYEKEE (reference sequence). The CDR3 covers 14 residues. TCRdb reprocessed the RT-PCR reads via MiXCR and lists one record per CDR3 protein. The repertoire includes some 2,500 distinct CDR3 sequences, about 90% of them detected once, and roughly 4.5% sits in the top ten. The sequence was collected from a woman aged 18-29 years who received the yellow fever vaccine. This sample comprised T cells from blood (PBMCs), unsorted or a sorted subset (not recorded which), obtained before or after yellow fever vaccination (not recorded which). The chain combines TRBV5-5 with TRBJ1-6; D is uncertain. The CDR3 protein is CASSLGRLNSPLHF. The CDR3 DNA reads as TGTGCCAGCAGCTTGGGACGGCTCAATTCACCCCTCCACTTT. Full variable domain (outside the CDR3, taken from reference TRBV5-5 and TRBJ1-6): DAGVTQSPTHLIKTRGQQVTLRCSPISGHKSVSWYQQVLGQGPQFIFQYYEKEERGRGNFPDRFSARQFPNYSSELNVNALLLGDSALYLCASSLGRLNSPLHFGNGTRLTVT.